The T cell receptor beta chain described here comes from a study of breast tumors, draining lymph nodes, adjacent tissues. Study observations and caveats: Tumor and nontumor repertoires were significantly more similar in luminal-like than in basal-like breast cancer. Tumor repertoires ranked between lymph nodes and nontumor tissue in diversity, with V and J gene preferences. Most tumor T cells seemingly derive from lymph node, then expand in tumor. Data only fit, rather than demonstrated, lymph node origin of most tumor T cells.

The lymph nodes were axillary draining lymph nodes from breast cancer patients. A single record per CDR3 protein comes from TCRdb applying MiXCR to the multiplex PCR reads. The data contain approximately 90,000 distinct CDR3 sequences, approximately 29% of them singletons. Concerning this clonotype: The target antigen is unknown.

The receptor comes from a female donor with breast cancer. Some clones in this sample may be carry-over from other donors' samples. Source material: axillary lymph node tissue.

The CDR3 loop is CASSSFLAATYEQYF. As DNA, the CDR3 is TGTGCCAGCAGCTCTTTCTTAGCGGCGACCTACGAGCAGTACTTC. The genes are TRBV6-2 or TRBV6-3 and TRBJ2-7; the D gene is possibly TRBD2 (6 bases). V lost 6 bases, J lost 2 bases, and 17 bases lay in between. This CDR3 contains 15 residues. Germline CDR1 and CDR2: MNHEY and SVGEGT.